The 21 T cell receptor delta chains below come from one sample, sequenced in a study of Vδ1+ human thymocytes (dated by TCRdb to about 2018). Sequencer: Illumina MiSeq. RNA extraction was carried out with the RNeasy mini kit, and reverse transcription was then done using Superscript III. CDR3 amplicons were produced by multiplex PCR using pooled V-gene forward primers and a constant-region reverse primer with Illumina adaptor overhangs. Clonotypes were called again by TCRdb from the public reads via CATT, and duplicate nucleotide sequences were then merged into one entry. This sample gives 80,000 or so delta-chain clones in total; 30% to 40% of them show up just once. The ten largest clones take up more than 0.25% of the sample. Their antigens are not known. The research as a whole found: Unlike the oligoclonal repertoires in peripheral blood, the thymic TRG and TRD repertoires appeared highly polyclonal, with Gaussian CDR3 length distributions.

Sequenced material: Vdelta1+ gamma-delta thymocytes from the thymus. In the paper's terms, the cell subset or site label means: FACS-sorted CD3+ TCRalphabeta- TCRVdelta1+ TCRVdelta2- thymocytes. These TCRs come from a boy under two years old who had congenital heart surgery.

The rearrangement links TRDV1 to TRDJ1, with 8 bases that match TRDD3. The J segment lost 0 bases and the V segment lost 1 base, leaving 28 bases of the junction unmatched. The CDR3 covers 24 residues. Germline CDR1 is TSWWSYY and CDR2 is QGS. In nucleotides, the CDR3 is TGTGCTCTTGGGGAACACAGGCTACGTTCCATCTACTGGGGGCCCTACTGCCACACCGATAAACTCATCTTT. Translation: CALGEHRLRSIYWGPYCHTDKLIF.

The J gene is TRDJ1, the V gene TRDV1; TRDD3 aligns across 10 bases. The CDR3 loop spans 16 amino acids. The ends lost 5 bases at V and 7 bases at J; junction bases unmatched: 13. In germline, CDR1 is TSWWSYY, CDR2 QGS. CDR3 sequence reads: CALGSHGGIRPFKLIF. The CDR3 DNA follows: TGTGCTCTTGGGTCCCATGGGGGGATACGTCCGTTTAAACTCATCTTT.

This clone was detected only once. The same CDR3 also results from other DNA sequences found in this sample. This chain uses TRDV1 with TRDJ1; no firm D call. Germline lookup yields CDR1 TSWWSYY and CDR2 QGS. CDR3 size: 17 residues. Trimming pared 0 bases from V and 0 bases from J, leaving 14 bases between. The CDR3, as DNA: TGTGCTCTTGGGGAACTCGCTGGTGATCCCTACACCGATAAACTCATCTTT. Translated, it gives CALGELAGDPYTDKLIF.

This rearrangement joins TRDV1 to TRDJ1; D may be TRDD2 (9 bases). The CDR3 has 22 amino acids. The germline gives CDR1 TSWWSYY, CDR2 QGS. V was trimmed by 4 bases and J by 4 bases, leaving 37 bases between them. CDR3 sequence reads: CALGVLRWAFLRTGGEGDKLIF. In DNA, the CDR3 is TGTGCTCTTGGGGTTCTCAGGTGGGCCTTCCTACGCACTGGGGGGGAAGGCGATAAACTCATCTTT.

The chain links TRDV1 to TRDJ1, with TRDD3 matching 7 bases. This CDR3 is 26 amino acids long. CDR1 TSWWSYY and CDR2 QGS come from the germline V gene. J gave up 0 bases and V 0 bases, and 34 bases lay outside the gene matches. The CDR3 nucleotides are TGTGCTCTTGGGGAACTAGCTACCCCCCTTGCCCTACGGGTTACTGGGGTCTTCCCGTACACCGATAAACTCATCTTT. This gives the protein CALGELATPLALRVTGVFPYTDKLIF.

The chain links TRDV1 to TRDJ1, with 8 bases matching TRDD3. The CDR3 length is 20 residues. Trimming took 0 bases from V and 3 from J; bases not matched to a gene: 18. CDR1 is TSWWSYY and CDR2 is QGS in the germline V gene. In DNA form, the CDR3 reads TGTGCTCTTGGGGAACTCGTTGAGGGGATACTGGGGACCGGTGCCGATAAACTCATCTTT. It translates to CALGELVEGILGTGADKLIF.

There are a few counts of this clone. The V and J genes are TRDV1 and TRDJ1, with 10 bases that match TRDD3. CDR1 is TSWWSYY, CDR2 QGS, per germline. J gave up 2 bases and V 0 bases, and 21 bases lay outside the gene matches. The CDR3 consists of 22 residues. The CDR3 reads CALGELLPSRDWGIFRTDKLIF. The CDR3 DNA follows: TGTGCTCTTGGGGAACTCTTGCCTTCCCGCGACTGGGGGATTTTTCGGACCGATAAACTCATCTTT.

This rearrangement joins TRDV1 to TRDJ1, with TRDD2 matching 8 bases. Germline V gene lookup returns CDR1 TSWWSYY and CDR2 QGS. J was trimmed by 2 bases and V by 0 bases; bases with no gene match: 11. The CDR3 consists of 18 residues. The CDR3 region is CALGELFLRPVRTDKLIF. CDR3 coding DNA: TGTGCTCTTGGGGAACTCTTCCTACGCCCCGTAAGGACCGATAAACTCATCTTT.

The rearrangement joins TRDV1 to TRDJ1, with 9 bases matching TRDD3. In germline, CDR1 is TSWWSYY, CDR2 QGS. The CDR3 spans 18 residues. Trimming at V came to 0 bases and at J to 0 bases, leaving 8 bases not matched to a gene. In nucleotides, the CDR3 is TGTGCTCTTGGGGAACTAGGAGTACTGGGGGAAGACACCGATAAACTCATCTTT. Protein: CALGELGVLGEDTDKLIF.

V usage is TRDV1 and J usage is TRDJ1; 13 bases map to TRDD3. The V and J ends lost 4 bases and 0 bases, in that order; junction bases with no gene match: 29. This CDR3 spans 25 amino acids. CDR1 and CDR2 (germline): TSWWSYY, QGS. The CDR3 region has the DNA TGTGCTCTTGGGGTGCCATCCTTCCTCACTGGGGGATACGGTAGTTGGAGATTGTACACCGATAAACTCATCTTT. It translates to CALGVPSFLTGGYGSWRLYTDKLIF.

The chain uses TRDV1 and TRDJ1, with D unclear. This CDR3 comprises 16 residues. Deletions cut 4 bases from V and 0 bases from J, with 15 bases between. CDR1 and CDR2 (germline): TSWWSYY, QGS. CDR3 in DNA: TGTGCTCTTGGGGGCATGCCTCCAACTCACACCGATAAACTCATCTTT. This codes for CALGGMPPTHTDKLIF.

This clone was counted only a few times. The rearrangement links TRDV1 to TRDJ1, with 11 bases lining up with TRDD3. V lost 2 bases and J lost 1; bases outside the gene matches: 15. This CDR3 comprises 20 residues. In germline, CDR1 is TSWWSYY, CDR2 QGS. The CDR3 sequence: CALGERAPGGGYGSTDKLIF. The CDR3 DNA reads as TGTGCTCTTGGGGAAAGGGCCCCCGGTGGGGGATACGGGTCCACCGATAAACTCATCTTT.

This clone appeared a few times. The J gene is TRDJ1, the V gene TRDV1; TRDD2 aligns across 9 bases. Germline CDR1 and CDR2: TSWWSYY and QGS. The CDR3 is 21 residues long. The junction had 20 bases not matched to a gene; V was cut back by 3 bases and J by 0 bases. The CDR3 sequence is CALGEPSYYLGIRGYTDKLIF. CDR3 in DNA: TGTGCTCTTGGGGAGCCTTCCTACTATCTGGGGATTAGGGGGTACACCGATAAACTCATCTTT.

The chain joins TRDV1 to TRDJ1; 7 bases map to TRDD3. The CDR3 has 25 amino acids. With 0 bases clipped from V and 0 bases from J, the junction kept 31 bases outside the gene matches. Germline V gene data show CDR1 as TSWWSYY and CDR2 as QGS. The CDR3 loop is CALGELSPLVRGLLKHWGYTDKLIF. The DNA of the CDR3 is TGTGCTCTTGGGGAACTATCCCCCTTAGTCAGAGGCCTTCTTAAACACTGGGGATACACCGATAAACTCATCTTT.

This chain uses TRDV1 with TRDJ1; 7 bases match TRDD3. V was clipped by 2 bases and J by 1 base; unmatched bases: 28. Germline CDR1 TSWWSYY, CDR2 QGS. The CDR3 has 23 residues. CDR3 in amino acids: CALGESSPRILPGYWGPTDKLIF. CDR3 bases: TGTGCTCTTGGGGAATCAAGCCCCCGGATTCTCCCGGGGTACTGGGGACCCACCGATAAACTCATCTTT.

This clone was picked up a small number of times. The J gene is TRDJ1, the V gene TRDV1; 9 positions agree with TRDD3. The CDR3 contains 16 residues. With 5 bases clipped from V and 2 bases from J, the junction kept 9 bases outside the gene matches. Germline V gives CDR1 TSWWSYY, CDR2 QGS. The CDR3 here is CALGIAGDTRTDKLIF. CDR3 nucleotide sequence: TGTGCTCTTGGGATCGCGGGGGATACCCGAACCGATAAACTCATCTTT.

The rearrangement uses TRDV1 and TRDJ1, with 12 bases that match TRDD3. The CDR3 runs 31 residues. Germline lookup yields CDR1 TSWWSYY and CDR2 QGS. With 1 base clipped from V and 0 bases from J, the junction kept 45 bases outside the gene matches. CDR3 nucleotides: TGTGCTCTTGGGGAACCTCCCCCTTCCCTCCTCGTACTGGGGGATACCCGAAGTCGTTTTTCTACCGGGTTGTACACCGATAAACTCATCTTT. Translated: CALGEPPPSLLVLGDTRSRFSTGLYTDKLIF.

V and J are TRDV1 and TRDJ1; no clear D. CDR3 length: 16 amino acids. Trimming stripped 1 base from V and 1 base from J, with 13 bases between. The germline gives CDR1 TSWWSYY, CDR2 QGS. CDR3 sequence: CALGERRIPVTDKLIF. The CDR3 nucleotides are TGTGCTCTTGGGGAACGGAGGATCCCAGTCACCGATAAACTCATCTTT.

The chain recombines TRDV1 with TRDJ1, with D uncertain. Trimming shortened V by 3 bases and J by 10 bases, and 30 bases separated the two germline ends. The CDR3 consists of 18 residues. The germline gives CDR1 TSWWSYY, CDR2 QGS. The chain's CDR3 is CALGESTPPILRRAGLIF. As DNA, the CDR3 is TGTGCTCTTGGGGAGAGTACGCCCCCTATTTTAAGGCGCGCGGGACTCATCTTT.

The gene calls are TRDV1 and TRDJ1; tentative D call: TRDD3 (6 bases). The CDR3 loop spans 15 amino acids. V gave up 4 bases and J gave up 1 base, with 13 bases separating them. The germline CDR1 and CDR2 sequences are TSWWSYY and QGS. The CDR3 protein is CALGVHGGVTDKLIF. In DNA, the CDR3 is TGTGCTCTTGGGGTACACGGGGGAGTCACCGATAAACTCATCTTT.

The V gene is TRDV1, the J gene TRDJ1, with 8 nucleotides matching TRDD3. V lost 3 bases and J lost 1; bases outside the gene matches: 10. The CDR3 consists of 17 residues. In germline, CDR1 is TSWWSYY, CDR2 QGS. CDR3 residues: CALGECGGSFCTDKLIF. CDR3 DNA: TGTGCTCTTGGGGAGTGTGGGGGATCCTTTTGCACCGATAAACTCATCTTT.